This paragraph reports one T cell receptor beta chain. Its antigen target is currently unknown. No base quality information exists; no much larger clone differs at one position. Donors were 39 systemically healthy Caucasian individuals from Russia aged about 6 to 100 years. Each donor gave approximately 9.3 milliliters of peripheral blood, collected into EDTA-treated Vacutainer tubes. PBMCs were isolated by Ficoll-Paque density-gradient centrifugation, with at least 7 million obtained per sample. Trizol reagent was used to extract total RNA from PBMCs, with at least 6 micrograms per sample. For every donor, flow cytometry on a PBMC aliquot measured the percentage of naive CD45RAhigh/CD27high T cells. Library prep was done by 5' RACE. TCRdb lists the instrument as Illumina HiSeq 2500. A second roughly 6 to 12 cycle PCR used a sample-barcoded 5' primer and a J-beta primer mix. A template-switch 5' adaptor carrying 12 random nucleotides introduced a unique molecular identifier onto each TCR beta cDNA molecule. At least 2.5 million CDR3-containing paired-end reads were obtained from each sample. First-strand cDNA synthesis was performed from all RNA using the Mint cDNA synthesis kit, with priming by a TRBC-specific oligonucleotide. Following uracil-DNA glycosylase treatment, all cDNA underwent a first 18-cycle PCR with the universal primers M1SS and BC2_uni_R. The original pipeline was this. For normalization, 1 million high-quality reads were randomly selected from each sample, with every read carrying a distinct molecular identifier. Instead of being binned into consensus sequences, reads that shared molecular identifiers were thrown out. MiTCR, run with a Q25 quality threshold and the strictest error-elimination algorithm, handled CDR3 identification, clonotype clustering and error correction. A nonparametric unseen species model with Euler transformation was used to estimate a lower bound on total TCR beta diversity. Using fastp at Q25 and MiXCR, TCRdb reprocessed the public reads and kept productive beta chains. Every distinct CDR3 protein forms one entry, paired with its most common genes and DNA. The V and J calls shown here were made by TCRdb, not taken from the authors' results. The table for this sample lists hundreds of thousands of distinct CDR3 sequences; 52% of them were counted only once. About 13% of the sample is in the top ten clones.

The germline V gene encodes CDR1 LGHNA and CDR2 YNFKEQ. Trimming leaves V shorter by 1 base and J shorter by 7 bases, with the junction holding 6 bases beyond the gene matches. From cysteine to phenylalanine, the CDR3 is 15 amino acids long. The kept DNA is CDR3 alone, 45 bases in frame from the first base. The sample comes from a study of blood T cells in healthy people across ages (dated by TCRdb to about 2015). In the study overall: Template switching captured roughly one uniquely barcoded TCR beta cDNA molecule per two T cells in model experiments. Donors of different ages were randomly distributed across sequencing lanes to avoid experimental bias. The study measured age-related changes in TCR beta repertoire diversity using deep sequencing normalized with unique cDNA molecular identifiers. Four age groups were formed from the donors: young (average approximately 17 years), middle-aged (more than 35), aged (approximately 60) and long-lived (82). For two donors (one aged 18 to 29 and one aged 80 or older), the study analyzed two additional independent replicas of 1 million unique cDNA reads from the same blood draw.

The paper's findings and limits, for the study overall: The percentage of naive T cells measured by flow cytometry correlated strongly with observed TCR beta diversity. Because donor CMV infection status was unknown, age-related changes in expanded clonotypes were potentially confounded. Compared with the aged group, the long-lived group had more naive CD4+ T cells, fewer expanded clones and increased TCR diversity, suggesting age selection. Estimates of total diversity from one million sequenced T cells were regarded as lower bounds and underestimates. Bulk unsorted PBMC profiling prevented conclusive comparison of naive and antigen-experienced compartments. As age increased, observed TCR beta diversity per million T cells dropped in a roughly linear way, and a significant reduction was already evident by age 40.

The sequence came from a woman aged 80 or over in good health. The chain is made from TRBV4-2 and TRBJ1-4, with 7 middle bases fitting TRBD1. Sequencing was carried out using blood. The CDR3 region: CASSQADRLSEKLFF. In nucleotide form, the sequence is TGTGCCAGCAGCCAAGCGGACAGGTTAAGTGAAAAACTGTTTTTT.